This T cell receptor (beta chain) was profiled in a study of early T cells in non-severe SARS-CoV-2 infection. The V gene's germline CDR1 is DFQATT and CDR2 SNEGSKA (reference sequence). The CDR3 covers 14 residues. Trimming removed 3 bases from V and 5 bases from J, with 16 bases in between. Each CDR3 protein is one row after TCRdb ran MiXCR on the 5' RACE reads. Here the sample spans fewer than 130,000 distinct CDR3 sequences, 10% to 15% being singletons. The chain joins TRBV20-1 to TRBJ1-1; D uncertain. The TCR comes from an adult who was a healthcare worker with PCR-confirmed SARS-CoV-2 infection or an uninfected control (not recorded which). This sample comprised whole blood, obtained at baseline. As DNA, the CDR3 is TGCAGTGCTAGCGGTCGGACGACGGGTACTGAAGCTTTCTTT. Translated: CSASGRTTGTEAFF.